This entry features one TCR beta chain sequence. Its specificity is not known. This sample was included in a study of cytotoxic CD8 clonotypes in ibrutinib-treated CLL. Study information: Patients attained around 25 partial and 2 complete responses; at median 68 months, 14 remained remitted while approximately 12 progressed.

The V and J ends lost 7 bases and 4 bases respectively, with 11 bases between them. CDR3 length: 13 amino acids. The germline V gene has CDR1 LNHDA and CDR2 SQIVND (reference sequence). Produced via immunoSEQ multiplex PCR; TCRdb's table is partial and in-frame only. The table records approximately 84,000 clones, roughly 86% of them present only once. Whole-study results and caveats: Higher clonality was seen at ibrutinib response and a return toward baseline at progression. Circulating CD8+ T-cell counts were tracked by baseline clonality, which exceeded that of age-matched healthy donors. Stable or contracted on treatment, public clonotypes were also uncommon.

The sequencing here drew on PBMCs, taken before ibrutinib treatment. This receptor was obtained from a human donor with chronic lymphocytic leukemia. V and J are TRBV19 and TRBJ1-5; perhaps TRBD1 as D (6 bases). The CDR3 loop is CASTRTVNQPQHF. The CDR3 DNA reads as TGTGCCAGTACCCGGACAGTTAATCAGCCCCAGCATTTT. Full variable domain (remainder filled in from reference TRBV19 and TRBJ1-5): DGGITQSPKYLFRKEGQNVTLSCEQNLNHDAMYWYRQDPGQGLRLIYYSQIVNDFQKGDIAEGYSVSREKKESFPLTVTSAQKNPTAFYLCASTRTVNQPQHFGDGTRLSIL.